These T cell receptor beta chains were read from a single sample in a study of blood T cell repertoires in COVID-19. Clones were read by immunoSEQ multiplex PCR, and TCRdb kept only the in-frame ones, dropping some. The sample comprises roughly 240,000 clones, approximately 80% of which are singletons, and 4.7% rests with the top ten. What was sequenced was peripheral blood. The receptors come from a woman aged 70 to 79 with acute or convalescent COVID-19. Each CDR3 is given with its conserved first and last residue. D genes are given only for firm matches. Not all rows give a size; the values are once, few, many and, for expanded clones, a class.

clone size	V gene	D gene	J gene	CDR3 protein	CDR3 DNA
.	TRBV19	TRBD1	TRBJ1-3	CASNPDRLGSGNTIYF	TGTGCCAGTAACCCGGACAGGTTGGGGTCTGGAAACACCATATATTTT
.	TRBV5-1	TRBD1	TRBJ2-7	CASSIGQGAYEQYF	TGCGCCAGCAGCATTGGACAGGGCGCCTACGAGCAGTACTTC
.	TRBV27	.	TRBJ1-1	CASSPQSTGPEAFF	TGTGCCAGCAGTCCCCAATCGACAGGACCTGAAGCTTTCTTT
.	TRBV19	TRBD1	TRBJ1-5	CASTTIRDRGQGSNQPQHF	TGTGCCAGTACCACAATCCGGGACAGGGGGCAGGGTAGCAATCAGCCCCAGCATTTT
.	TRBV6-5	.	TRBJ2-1	CASRRGSSYNEQFF	TGTGCCAGCAGACGGGGGAGCTCCTACAATGAGCAGTTCTTC
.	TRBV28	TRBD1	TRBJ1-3	CASSPPEGARGNTIYF	TGTGCCAGCAGTCCACCGGAGGGGGCGCGAGGAAACACCATATATTTT
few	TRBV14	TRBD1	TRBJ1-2	CASSIGQANYGYTF	TGTGCCAGCAGTATTGGACAGGCCAACTATGGCTACACCTTC
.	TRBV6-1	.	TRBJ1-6	CASKAGENSPLHF	TGTGCCAGCAAGGCGGGAGAGAATTCACCCCTCCACTTT
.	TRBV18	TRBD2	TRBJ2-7	CASSPRSGGSSYEQYF	TGTGCCAGCTCACCACGAAGCGGGGGCAGCTCCTACGAGCAGTACTTC
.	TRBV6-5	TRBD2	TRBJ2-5	CASSYKRGEGTQYF	TGTGCCAGCAGTTACAAGCGGGGGGAGGGGACCCAGTACTTC
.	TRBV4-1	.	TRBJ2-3	CASSERQSNTDTQYF	TGCGCCAGCAGCGAAAGACAGTCGAACACAGATACGCAGTATTTT
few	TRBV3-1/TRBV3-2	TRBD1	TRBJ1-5	CASSQDRDRRNQPQHF	TGTGCCAGCAGCCAAGATCGGGACAGAAGAAATCAGCCCCAGCATTTT
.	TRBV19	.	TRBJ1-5	CASSFGRQPQHF	TGTGCCAGTAGTTTTGGGAGGCAGCCCCAGCATTTT
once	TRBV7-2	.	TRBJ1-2	CASSLGRVGGYTF	TGTGCCAGCAGCTTGGGCAGGGTAGGAGGCTACACCTTC
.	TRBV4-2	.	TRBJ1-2	CASSQAGVSYGYTF	TGTGCCAGCAGCCAAGCAGGGGTGAGCTATGGCTACACCTTC
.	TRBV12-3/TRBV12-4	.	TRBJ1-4	CASSFSGEKLFF	TGTGCCAGCAGTTTCTCCGGGGAAAAACTGTTTTTT
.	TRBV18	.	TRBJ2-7	CASSPSGDSYEQYF	TGTGCCAGCTCACCATCGGGGGACTCCTACGAGCAGTACTTC
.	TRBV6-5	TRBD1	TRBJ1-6	CASSYVGQKGSPLHF	TGTGCCAGCAGTTACGTGGGACAGAAAGGTTCACCCCTCCACTTT
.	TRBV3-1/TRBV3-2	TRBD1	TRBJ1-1	CASSRDRGLFTEAFF	TGTGCCAGCAGCCGGGACAGGGGATTGTTCACTGAAGCTTTCTTT
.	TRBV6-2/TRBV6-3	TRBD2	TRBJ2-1	CASSFVGLANEQFF	TGTGCCAGCAGTTTCGTGGGACTAGCGAATGAGCAGTTCTTC
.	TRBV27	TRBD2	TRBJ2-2	CASSFGGGALDGELFF	TGTGCCAGCAGTTTCGGCGGGGGGGCCCTCGACGGGGAGCTGTTTTTT
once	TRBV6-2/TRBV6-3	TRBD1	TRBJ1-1	CASSRHLTGMNTEAFF	TGTGCCAGCAGTCGGCACCTGACAGGGATGAACACTGAAGCTTTCTTT
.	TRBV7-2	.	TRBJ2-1	CASSLDRVDNEQFF	TGTGCCAGCAGCTTGGACAGAGTAGATAATGAGCAGTTCTTC
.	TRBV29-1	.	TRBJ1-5	CSVSGKGNQPQHF	TGCAGCGTCTCAGGGAAGGGCAATCAGCCCCAGCATTTT
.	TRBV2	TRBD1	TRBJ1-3	CASTQIRTGGRDTIYF	TGTGCCAGCACTCAAATCAGAACAGGGGGCCGGGACACCATATATTTT
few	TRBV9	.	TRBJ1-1	CASSVTEGTEAFF	TGTGCCAGCAGCGTAACTGAGGGCACTGAAGCTTTCTTT
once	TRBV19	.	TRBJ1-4	CASSPQGEKLFF	TGTGCCAGTTCGCCTCAGGGGGAAAAACTGTTTTTT
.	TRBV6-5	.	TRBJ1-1	CASSKKTKNTEAFF	TGTGCCAGCAGCAAAAAAACTAAGAACACTGAAGCTTTCTTT
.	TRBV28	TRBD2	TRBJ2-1	CASSTGAGGSYNEQFF	TGTGCCAGCAGTACGGGAGCGGGGGGCTCCTACAATGAGCAGTTCTTC
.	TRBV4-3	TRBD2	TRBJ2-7	CASSQDFRGGLYEQYF	TGCGCCAGCAGCCAAGACTTCCGGGGGGGCCTATACGAGCAGTACTTC
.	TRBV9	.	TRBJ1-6	CASSVAGGVHNSPLHF	TGTGCCAGCAGCGTAGCGGGGGGCGTCCATAATTCACCCCTCCACTTT
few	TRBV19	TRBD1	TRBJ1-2	CASSIIGGGTNYGYTF	TGTGCCAGTAGTATTATCGGAGGGGGCACAAACTATGGCTACACCTTC
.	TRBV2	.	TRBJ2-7	CASGQAPLTYEQYF	TGTGCCAGCGGCCAGGCTCCTCTAACCTACGAGCAGTACTTC
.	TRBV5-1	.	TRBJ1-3	CASSLRGADSGNTIYF	TGCGCCAGCAGCTTGCGGGGTGCAGACTCTGGAAACACCATATATTTT
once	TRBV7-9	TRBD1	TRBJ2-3	CASSLHPGQGTDTQYF	TGTGCCAGCAGCCTCCACCCGGGACAGGGCACAGATACGCAGTATTTT
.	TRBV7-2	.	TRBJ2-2	CASSRGLLNTGELFF	TGTGCCAGCAGCCGGGGACTCCTGAACACCGGGGAGCTGTTTTTT
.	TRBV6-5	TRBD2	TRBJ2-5	CASSLLAGSETQYF	TGTGCCAGCAGCCTACTAGCGGGGTCAGAGACCCAGTACTTC
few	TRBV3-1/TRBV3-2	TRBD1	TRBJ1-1	CASSQETGMSSDTEAFF	TGTGCCAGCAGCCAAGAGACAGGGATGTCGTCGGACACTGAAGCTTTCTTT
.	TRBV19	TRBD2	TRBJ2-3	CASSLGLAGGADTQYF	TGTGCCAGTAGTCTTGGACTAGCGGGGGGGGCAGATACGCAGTATTTT
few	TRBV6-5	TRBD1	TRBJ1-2	CASKTGIDGYTF	TGTGCCAGCAAGACAGGGATTGATGGCTACACCTTC
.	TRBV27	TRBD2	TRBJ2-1	CASNGRGRVGLAGGSYEQFF	TGTGCCAGCAACGGTCGGGGCAGGGTAGGACTAGCGGGGGGTTCGTATGAGCAGTTCTTC
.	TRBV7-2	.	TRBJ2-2	CASSLESPANTGELFF	TGTGCCAGCAGCTTAGAATCGCCAGCGAACACCGGGGAGCTGTTTTTT
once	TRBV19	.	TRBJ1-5	CASSISTVPHHPQHF	TGTGCCAGTAGTATTTCAACAGTCCCCCATCACCCCCAGCATTTT
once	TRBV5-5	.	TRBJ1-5	CASSLAGDQPQHF	TGTGCCAGCAGCTTGGCAGGGGATCAGCCCCAGCATTTT
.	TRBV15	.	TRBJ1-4	CATSRDRTRTNEKLFF	TGTGCCACCAGCAGAGATCGGACACGTACTAATGAAAAACTGTTTTTT
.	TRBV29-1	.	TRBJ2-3	CSVEKTLLAASTDTQYF	TGCAGCGTTGAAAAAACCCTACTAGCTGCTAGCACAGATACGCAGTATTTT
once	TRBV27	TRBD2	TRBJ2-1	CASSPRGLAGSVQFF	TGTGCCAGCAGCCCGAGGGGACTAGCCGGGTCCGTGCAGTTCTTC
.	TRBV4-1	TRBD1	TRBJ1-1	CASSPRGLAEAFF	TGCGCCAGCAGCCCCAGGGGGCTCGCTGAAGCTTTCTTT
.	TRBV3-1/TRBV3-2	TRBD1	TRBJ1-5	CASSRDRAQPQHF	TGTGCCAGCAGCCGAGACAGGGCTCAGCCCCAGCATTTT